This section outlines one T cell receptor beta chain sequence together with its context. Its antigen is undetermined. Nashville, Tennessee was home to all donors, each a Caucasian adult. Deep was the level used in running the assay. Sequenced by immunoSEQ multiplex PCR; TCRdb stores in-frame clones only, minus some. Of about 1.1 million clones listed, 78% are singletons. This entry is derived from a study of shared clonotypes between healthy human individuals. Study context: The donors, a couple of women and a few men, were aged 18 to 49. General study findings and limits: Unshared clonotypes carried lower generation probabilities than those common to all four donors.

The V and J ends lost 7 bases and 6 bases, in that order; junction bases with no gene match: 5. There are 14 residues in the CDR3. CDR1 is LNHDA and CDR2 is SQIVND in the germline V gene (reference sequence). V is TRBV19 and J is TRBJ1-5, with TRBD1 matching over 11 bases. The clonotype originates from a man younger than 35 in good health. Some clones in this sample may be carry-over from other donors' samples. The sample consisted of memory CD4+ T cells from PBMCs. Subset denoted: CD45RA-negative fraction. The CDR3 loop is CASTSGTGGQPQHF. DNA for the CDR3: TGTGCCAGTACCTCCGGGACAGGGGGTCAGCCCCAGCATTTT.